These 15 T cell receptor beta chains came from one sample sequenced in a study of patients and donors after allogeneic stem cell transplantation (dated by TCRdb to 2020 to 2021). Library preparation employed RT-PCR. The instrument given in TCRdb is NextSeq 550. TCRdb cleaned the public reads at Q25 with fastp, built clones with MiXCR and kept in-frame beta chains. Identical CDR3 protein sequences are pooled into one entry, listed with their most common genes and DNA. The sample has 150,000 to 250,000 distinct CDR3 sequences on record, roughly 40% of them singletons. Of the sample, 25% to 35% is held by the ten largest clones. The specimen sequenced was blood, either unsorted or a sorted T cell fraction (not recorded which). These receptors were taken from a human donor who was either an allogeneic HSCT recipient or a stem cell or donor lymphocyte infusion donor (not recorded which). It is not recorded whose cells these are; they may come from a transplant donor.

The chain joins TRBV7-9 to TRBJ2-7; the D is unclear. The CDR3 contains 15 residues. V was cut by 6 bases and J by 3 bases, with 18 bases left in between. Germline assignment: CDR1 SEHNR and CDR2 FQNEAQ (reference sequence). The CDR3 bases are TGTGCCAGCAGTCCTGGGATATACCAAAACTACGAGCAGTACTTC. As protein: CASSPGIYQNYEQYF.

In its sample, this clonotype was seen a few times. The chain recombines TRBV12-3 or TRBV12-4 with TRBJ2-4, with D possibly TRBD2 on 7 matching bases. V gave up 3 bases and J gave up 6 bases, with 15 bases separating them. The CDR3 is 15 residues long. Here the CDR3 reads CASSFGAGGLNIQYF. The CDR3 bases are TGTGCCAGCAGTTTTGGGGCCGGGGGGCTAAACATTCAGTACTTC.

This clonotype was seen more than once but under ten times. V gene TRBV12-3 or TRBV12-4 combines with J gene TRBJ1-5, with D possibly matching TRBD1 (5 bases). Trimming removed 6 bases from V and 7 bases from J, with 7 bases in between. This CDR3 contains 11 residues. The CDR3 reads CASSGGQPQHF. In nucleotides, the CDR3 is TGTGCCAGCAGCGGGGGGCAGCCCCAGCATTTT.

This clonotype was counted a few times. The chain has TRBV15 and TRBJ2-7, with 9 bases matching TRBD2. V dropped 0 bases and J dropped 2; count of bases not matched to a gene: 2. The CDR3 is 15 residues long. Germline V gives CDR1 LNHNV, CDR2 YYDKDF (reference sequence). CDR3 sequence: CATSRDSGGTYEQYF. In DNA form, the CDR3 reads TGTGCCACCAGCAGAGATAGCGGGGGAACCTACGAGCAGTACTTC.

The chain employs TRBV20-1 and TRBJ2-5, with unresolved D. The CDR3 runs 11 residues. From germline, CDR1 is DFQATT and CDR2 SNEGSKA (reference sequence). V was pared by 3 bases and J by 9 bases, with 11 bases between. CDR3 region: CSASGQGPQYF. Written as DNA, the CDR3 is TGCAGTGCTAGCGGCCAAGGGCCCCAGTACTTC.

The chain carries TRBV27 and TRBJ1-5; D is perhaps TRBD1 (6 bases). The germline V gene encodes CDR1 MNHEY and CDR2 SMNVEV (reference sequence). The CDR3 covers 14 residues. V was trimmed by 8 bases and J by 4 bases, leaving 15 bases between them. CDR3 nucleotides: TGTGCCAGCCCCCCAGGGGCTGGGAATCAGCCCCAGCATTTT. This gives the protein CASPPGAGNQPQHF.

This clonotype was seen ten or more times. J is TRBJ2-1 and V is TRBV6-5, with 16 bases matching TRBD2. The CDR3 loop spans 17 amino acids. With 7 bases clipped from V and 4 bases from J, the junction kept 7 bases outside the gene matches. CDR1 is MNHEY, CDR2 SVGAGI, per germline. CDR3 in amino acids: CASTGTSGRARYNEQFF. DNA of the CDR3: TGTGCCAGCACCGGGACTAGCGGGAGGGCACGGTACAATGAGCAGTTCTTC.

The J gene is TRBJ1-2, the V gene TRBV18, with D tentatively TRBD1 (6 bases). V lost 3 bases and J lost 8, with 16 bases in between. The germline V gene has CDR1 KGHSH and CDR2 LQKENI. There are 14 residues in the CDR3. CDR3: CASSPQGSPSGYTF. DNA of the CDR3: TGTGCCAGCTCACCCCAGGGGTCACCCAGCGGCTACACCTTC.

This chain links TRBV5-4 with TRBJ2-2; 8 bases map to TRBD2. J was trimmed by 2 bases and V by 4 bases; bases with no gene match: 4. This CDR3 has 15 residues. CDR1 and CDR2 (germline): SGHNT, YYREEE (reference sequence). CDR3 sequence (DNA): TGTGCCAGCAGCCGTAGCGGGGTTAACACCGGGGAGCTGTTTTTT. Translating it yields CASSRSGVNTGELFF.

This chain connects TRBV7-8 to TRBJ2-7, with unresolved D. Trimming left V 11 bases short and J 7 bases short, with 15 bases between. This CDR3 spans 11 amino acids. Germline V gene data show CDR1 as SGHVS and CDR2 as FQNEAQ. Here the CDR3 DNA reads TGTGCCCCAGAGATATGGGGAGAGCAGTACTTC. As protein: CAPEIWGEQYF.

The chain combines TRBV6-1 with TRBJ1-2; D gene ambiguous. The V gene lost 7 bases and the J gene lost 8 bases, with 20 bases spanning the gap. Germline lookup yields CDR1 MNHNS and CDR2 SASEGT. This CDR3 region has 14 residues. The CDR3, as DNA: TGTGCCAGCACTCCCCTTACAGCTTCGGTCGGCTACACCTTC. This encodes CASTPLTASVGYTF.

A note on this clonotype: As the CDR3 is not closed by the conserved phenylalanine or tryptophan, this likely results from a read error. Because the CDR3's place on the DNA is in doubt, the DNA is left out and the CDR3 is given as listed by TCRdb. The chain links TRBV5-6 to TRBJ1-1; TRBD1 was called by the table and not checked on the DNA. CDR1 is SGHDT, CDR2 YYEEEE, per germline. The CDR3 spans 14 residues, counting both ends. CDR3 sequence reads: CASSLTGSMRTRWI.

The chain combines TRBV20-1 with TRBJ2-2; the D call may be TRBD1 or TRBD2 (5 bases each). The V end lost 5 bases, the J end lost 0 bases, and 13 bases lay between the germline ends. CDR1 and CDR2 (germline): DFQATT, SNEGSKA (reference sequence). The CDR3 sequence is 15 residues long. In DNA form, the CDR3 reads TGCAGTGCTCCCCCCCCGGGGCCGAACACCGGGGAGCTGTTTTTT. Protein product: CSAPPPGPNTGELFF.

For the CDR3, the DNA is TGCAGTGCTGAGGCTAGCGGGACGAACTACAATGAGCAGTTCTTC. It translates to CSAEASGTNYNEQFF. The chain joins TRBV20-1 to TRBJ2-1; 9 bases map to TRBD2. From germline, CDR1 is DFQATT and CDR2 SNEGSKA (reference sequence). V lost 5 bases, J lost 3 bases, and 8 bases stayed unmatched. The CDR3 is 15 residues long.

The chain uses TRBV19 and TRBJ2-7, with D perhaps matching TRBD1 (6 bases). The germline V and J ends were trimmed by 5 bases and 3 bases, with 11 bases remaining between them. Germline CDR1 is LNHDA and CDR2 is SQIVND (reference sequence). This CDR3 has 13 amino acids. CDR3 coding DNA: TGTGCCAGTAGTCAGAACAGGGACTACGAGCAGTACTTC. This codes for CASSQNRDYEQYF.